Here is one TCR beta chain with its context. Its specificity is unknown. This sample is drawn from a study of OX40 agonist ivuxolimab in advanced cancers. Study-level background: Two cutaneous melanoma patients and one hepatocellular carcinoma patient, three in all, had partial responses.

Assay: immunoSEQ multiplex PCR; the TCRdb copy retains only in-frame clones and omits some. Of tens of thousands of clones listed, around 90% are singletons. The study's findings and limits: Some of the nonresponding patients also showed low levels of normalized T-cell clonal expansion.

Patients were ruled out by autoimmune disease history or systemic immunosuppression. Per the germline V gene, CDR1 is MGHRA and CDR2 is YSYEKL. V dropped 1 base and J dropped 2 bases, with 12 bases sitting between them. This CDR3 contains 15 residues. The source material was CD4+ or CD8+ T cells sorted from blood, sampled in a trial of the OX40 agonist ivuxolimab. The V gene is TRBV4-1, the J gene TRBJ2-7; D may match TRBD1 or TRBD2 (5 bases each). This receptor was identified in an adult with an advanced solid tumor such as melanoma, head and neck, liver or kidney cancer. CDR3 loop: CASSQVSRGAYEQYF. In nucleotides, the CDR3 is TGCGCCAGCAGCCAAGTTTCCCGAGGGGCCTACGAGCAGTACTTC.